This TCR beta chain was captured in a study of vaccination effects on CD4 cells after COVID-19 (dated by TCRdb to about 2022). Background for the entire study: To identify antigen-specific CD4+ T cell clonotypes by their expansion, the ViraFEST assay first stimulated PBMC with viral peptide pools and then applied TCR sequencing. Across the study, the median time from the second dose to post-vaccine sampling was 72 days (range 14 to 241). Roughly 1.9 million PBMC per well were cultured with around 9.8 ug/ml peptides in IMDM containing around 5.3% human AB serum, roughly 9.5 IU/ml IL-2 and gentamicin. In both COVID-19 convalescent patients and infection-naive vaccine recipients, the study compared SARS-CoV-2 spike-specific CD4+ TCR repertoires from before mRNA vaccination with those from after it. A total of around eleven COVID-19 convalescent patients and several SARS-CoV-2-naive healthy vaccine recipients were included in the full study. Cultures from other donors in the study were sequenced using the Oncomine TCR Beta short-read assay on an Illumina iSeq 100.

Library creation used the immunoSEQ multiplex PCR assay. DNA from the CD4+ T cells that had been cultured and isolated underwent TCR beta CDR3 sequencing. Per the original workflow: Non-productive TCR sequences were removed, reads were trimmed to the CDR3 region, and CDR3s of at least 7 amino acids were retained. Antigen-specific clonotypes were identified using the MANAFEST web app by comparison of expansion in peptide wells against reference cultures. Positive clones required FDR<0.05 expansion versus reference and all other wells, odds ratio above 5, and frequency above 0.1% in two replicate wells. A clonotype was called cross-reactive if it was significantly expanded both in SARS-CoV-2 spike wells and in at least one common cold coronavirus spike condition. CDR3 similarity was assessed by Levenshtein distance with the stringdist R package, and unrooted trees were built with ape in R 3.6.1. The table comes from immuneACCESS by way of TCRdb, which keeps in-frame sequences with V and J called. Part of the clones is missing from these tables; in studies checked, under half for an unresolved V gene and the rest for unknown reasons. V, J and clone size are those of that table, while D and trimming were read from the DNA. The sample table shows tens of thousands of clones, and 74% are seen once. Of the sample, around 2.2% is held by the ten largest clones.

Of note for this clone: The antigen it recognizes is unknown. It has no much larger one-base neighbor in the sample; base qualities were not kept.

After around ten days of culture, CD4+ T cells were isolated with the EasySep CD4+ T cell isolation kit. Two doses of either the BNT162b2 or the mRNA-1273 mRNA SARS-CoV-2 vaccine were administered to participants. Negative nucleocapsid antibody results before and after vaccination confirmed that the healthy vaccine recipients had no prior SARS-CoV-2 infection. On days 3 and 7, half of the culture medium was replaced with fresh IL-2-containing medium. Unless noted otherwise, every peptide stimulation condition was cultured in triplicate wells. Using Ficoll-Paque Plus gradient centrifugation, PBMC were separated from whole blood and then either used fresh or cryopreserved at -140C. The QIAamp micro DNA kit was used to extract genomic DNA from the cultured CD4+ T cells. Overall study outcomes, separate from this receptor: Both infection-induced and vaccine-induced clones contracted markedly at late post-vaccination timepoints, which is consistent with waning T cell responses. Only a small number of convalescent patients were included, and no early post-infection timepoints were available, which limited the study. Among healthy vaccine recipients, nearly all vaccine-induced clones were SARS-CoV-2 mono-reactive, and just 1 of 255 was cross-reactive with common cold coronaviruses.

This sequence was found in a human donor who received a COVID-19 vaccine. The source was CD4+ T cells from PBMCs cultured without peptide, collected after COVID-19 vaccination.

The base sequence is TGTGCCAGCAGCGTAGTAGGACCGAGGGGGTACACCGGGGAGCTGTTTTTT. It specifies CASSVVGPRGYTGELFF. The V gene is TRBV9 and the J gene is TRBJ2-2, with a weak D call of TRBD1 (6 bases match). Looking up the germline V gene yields CDR1 SGDLS and CDR2 YYNGEE. V is clipped by 0 bases and J by 3 bases, and the sequence between their germline boundaries is 15 bases long. Reading from cysteine to phenylalanine, the CDR3 counts 17 amino acids. CDR3 DNA only is kept here, 51 bases in frame from base 1.